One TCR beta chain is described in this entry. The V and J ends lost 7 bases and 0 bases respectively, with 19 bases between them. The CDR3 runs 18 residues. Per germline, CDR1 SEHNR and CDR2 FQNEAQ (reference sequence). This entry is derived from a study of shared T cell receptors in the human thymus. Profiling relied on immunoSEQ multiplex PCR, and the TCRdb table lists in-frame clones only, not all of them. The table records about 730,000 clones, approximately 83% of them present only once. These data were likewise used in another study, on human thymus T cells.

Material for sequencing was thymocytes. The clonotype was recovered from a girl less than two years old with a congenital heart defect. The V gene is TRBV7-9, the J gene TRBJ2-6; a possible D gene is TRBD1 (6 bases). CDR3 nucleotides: TGTGCCAGCATGCCTCGACAGGAGCTAAGCTCTGGGGCCAACGTCCTGACTTTC. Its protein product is CASMPRQELSSGANVLTF.